This TCR beta chain was observed in a study of T cells in Graves' hyperthyroidism and ophthalmopathy. Regarding the study as a whole: The model identified upcoming ophthalmopathy a median approximately seven months ahead of onset. Most clonotypes expanded in thyroid above 0.001 were likewise present in blood. Through a model of 13 V-J features, ophthalmopathy was separated from stable hyperthyroidism.

Diagnostic assessment was based on clinical symptoms, serum thyroxine and TRAb, thyroid ultrasound and orbital computed tomography. RNA transcripts yielded amplified TCR beta CDR3 regions. During a first-round RT-PCR of the TCR CDR3, the HTBI primer set was used. MiXCR was run by TCRdb on the multiplex PCR reads, yielding one entry per CDR3 protein. In the table there are 600,000 or so distinct CDR3 sequences, about 17% of which are singletons. A remark on this clonotype: As yet, its antigen is unknown.

The sequenced material came from blood. This receptor was taken from a woman in her thirties with Graves' hyperthyroidism.

The CDR3 coding sequence is TGCAGTGCTAGGATCCTCGGGACTATCGCTGAGCAGTTCTTC. It is translated as CSARILGTIAEQFF. The chain uses TRBV20-1 and TRBJ2-1, with TRBD2 matching over 7 bases. Germline V CDR1 and CDR2: DFQATT, SNEGSKA (reference sequence). J was trimmed by 9 bases and V by 3 bases; bases with no gene match: 11. CDR3 size: 14 residues.